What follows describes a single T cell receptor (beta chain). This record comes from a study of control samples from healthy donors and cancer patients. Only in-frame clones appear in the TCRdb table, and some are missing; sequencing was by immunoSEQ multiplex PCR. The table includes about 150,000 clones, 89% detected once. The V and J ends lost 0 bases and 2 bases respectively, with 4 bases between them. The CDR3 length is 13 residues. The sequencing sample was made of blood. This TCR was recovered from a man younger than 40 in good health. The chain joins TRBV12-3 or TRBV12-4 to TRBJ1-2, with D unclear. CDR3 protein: CASSLAENYGYTF. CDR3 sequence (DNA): TGTGCCAGCAGTTTAGCAGAGAACTATGGCTACACCTTC.